This TCR beta chain was sequenced in a study of Ad26.COV2.S vaccination and SARS-CoV-2 variants. Study findings and constraints: The study found similar non-spike TCR breadth in vaccine and placebo recipients. Recipients given vaccine exceeded placebo recipients in spike-specific TCR breadth. Using TCR breadth and depth analyses may have led to underestimated total T cell responses.

Turning to this clone: Antigen specificity is unknown.

Sequencing was performed with immunoSEQ multiplex PCR; in TCRdb, only in-frame clones are kept and a portion is missing. The data hold about 350,000 clones, with 80% to 90% observed a single time. Treatment given: 15 to 20 received Ad26.COV2.S at low or high dose, single or two shots; a few received placebo; per-sample allocation not given. Each sample was drawn 63 days after the first injection (of vaccine or placebo). Expressing Wuhan-strain SARS-CoV-2 spike, an Ad26 vector served as the vaccine. The receptor was derived from a person between 18 and 59 years old who received the Ad26.COV2.S COVID-19 vaccine or a placebo. This material consisted of peripheral blood, taken in a trial of Ad26.COV2.S vaccine versus placebo.

The CDR3 bases are TGTGCCTGGAGACAGGGGAACGAGCAGTACTTC. This codes for CAWRQGNEQYF. The V gene is TRBV30, the J gene TRBJ2-7; TRBD1 aligns across 7 bases. This CDR3 has 11 residues. With V trimmed by 3 bases and J by 5 bases, 1 base remained unmatched. CDR1 is GTSNPN and CDR2 is SVGIG in the germline V gene (reference sequence).